These T cell receptor beta chains were read from a single sample in a study of molecular identifiers for immune sequencing clone quantification. TCRdb itself ran the PCR reads through MiXCR, one entry per CDR3 protein. This table has just over 40,000 distinct CDR3 sequences, roughly 18% appearing once. Source material: naive CD8+ T cells from blood, with Jurkat cell RNA spiked in. The receptor source for this set is a human donor in good health. Some libraries in this study had Jurkat cell RNA spiked in. Both conserved end residues are part of each CDR3. Fields, in order: clone size, D gene, J gene, V gene, CDR3 DNA, CDR3 protein. D genes are given only for firm matches. Not all rows give a size; the values are once, few, many and, for expanded clones, a class.

>-|-|TRBJ2-7|TRBV27
TGTGCCAGCAGCTCTCCTACCCTGACTGGGTCCCACGAGCAGTACTTC
CASSSPTLTGSHEQYF
>many|-|TRBJ2-7|TRBV7-9
TGTGCCAGCAGCTTATCGACAGGCCCCTACGAGCAGTACTTC
CASSLSTGPYEQYF
>many|-|TRBJ1-4|TRBV28
TGTGCCAGCAAACCACTACTCTGGGGGGAAAAACTGTTTTTT
CASKPLLWGEKLFF
>-|TRBD2|TRBJ2-3|TRBV9
TGTGCCAGCAGCGCGGGAGGAACCACAGATACGCAGTATTTT
CASSAGGTTDTQYF
>-|-|TRBJ2-5|TRBV18
TGTGCCAGCTCACCAGGGGAAGGGTCAGAGACCCAGTACTTC
CASSPGEGSETQYF
>many|TRBD1|TRBJ1-1|TRBV6-2/TRBV6-3
TGTGCCAGCAGTTACTCGACAGGGGACACTGAAGCTTTCTTT
CASSYSTGDTEAFF
>many|-|TRBJ1-1|TRBV4-1
TGCGCCAGCAGAATGGGGGACACTGAAGCTTTCTTT
CASRMGDTEAFF
>-|-|TRBJ2-1|TRBV5-1
TGCGCCAGCAGCTTGGGAGGTGGGAGTACGGGGCTGGGCTACAATGAGCAGTTCTTC
CASSLGGGSTGLGYNEQFF
>many|-|TRBJ2-1|TRBV4-3
TGCGCCAGCAGCCAAGAGCTAGGCTACAATGAGCAGTTCTTC
CASSQELGYNEQFF
>-|TRBD2|TRBJ2-7|TRBV10-3
TGTGCCATCAGTGAGTCCCTCGGCGGGAGAGGTGTACGGTCCTACGAGCAGTACTTC
CAISESLGGRGVRSYEQYF
>-|TRBD2|TRBJ2-1|TRBV5-8
TGTGCCAGCAGCCGACCCGGGACTAGGGGTTACAATGAGCAGTTCTTC
CASSRPGTRGYNEQFF
>few|-|TRBJ2-2|TRBV7-9
TGTGCCAGCTTGGCCTACGCCGGGGAGCTGTTTTTT
CASLAYAGELFF
>-|-|TRBJ2-7|TRBV7-9
TGTGCCAGCGGGGGGGATCCGACAGGGCCCTACGAGCAGTACTTC
CASGGDPTGPYEQYF
>-|-|TRBJ2-7|TRBV20-1
TGCAGTGCTAGAGATGGCGGCGCCTACGAGCAGTACTTC
CSARDGGAYEQYF
>-|-|TRBJ2-5|TRBV7-9
TGTGCCAGCAACTACAGGGAAGAGACCCAGTACTTC
CASNYREETQYF
>many|-|TRBJ2-7|TRBV7-9
TGTGCCAGCAGCTTGGAGAGCTACTACGAGCAGTACTTC
CASSLESYYEQYF
>many|-|TRBJ2-6|TRBV12-3/TRBV12-4
TGTGCCAGCAGTCCAGCGGCCAACGTCCTGACTTTC
CASSPAANVLTF
>once|TRBD2|TRBJ2-1|TRBV6-4
TGTGCCAGCAGTGAGCCAACTATCCTGGGACTAGTTTTTGAGCAGTTCTTC
CASSEPTILGLVFEQFF
>-|-|TRBJ2-2|TRBV18
TGTGCCAGCTCACCTCCGGCTGGGAACACCGGGGAGCTGTTTTTT
CASSPPAGNTGELFF
>-|-|TRBJ2-3|TRBV15
TGTGCCACCACCCTAGGTACAACTAGCACAGATACGCAGTATTTT
CATTLGTTSTDTQYF
>-|-|TRBJ2-7|TRBV12-3/TRBV12-4
TGTGCCAGCGGTCCACCTACGAAGCAGTACTTC
CASGPPTKQYF
>many|-|TRBJ2-7|TRBV7-9
TGTGCCAGCAGCTTAGGGGATCGGGCTGGGGAGCAGTACTTC
CASSLGDRAGEQYF